Presented here are 9 T cell receptor beta chains from one specimen sequenced in a study of circulating and synovial CD4+ cells in juvenile arthritis. Sequencing was performed with immunoSEQ multiplex PCR; in TCRdb, only in-frame clones are kept and a portion is missing. The table lists tens of thousands of clones, around 93% of them singletons. The sample consisted of CD4+ T cells from blood. These receptors all come from a human donor with juvenile idiopathic arthritis.

This clone has just one count. V is TRBV7-2 and J is TRBJ1-1, with D uncertain. The V gene's germline CDR1 is SGHTA and CDR2 FQGNSA. The CDR3 totals 16 residues. Deletions cut 5 bases from V and 5 bases from J, with 21 bases between. CDR3 nucleotides: TGTGCCAGCAGCCCTGGCGACCGCTCGGCGGAAACTGAAGCTTTCTTT. It translates to CASSPGDRSAETEAFF.

This clone was recorded only once. The V call is TRBV19, the J call TRBJ2-1; 9 nucleotides agree with TRBD2. This CDR3 is 17 amino acids long. The ends lost 1 base at V and 8 bases at J; junction bases unmatched: 12. Germline V gene sequence: CDR1 LNHDA, CDR2 SQIVND (reference sequence). This chain's CDR3 is CASSIARGAGGVDEQFF. The CDR3 coding sequence is TGTGCCAGTAGTATAGCCAGGGGGGCGGGAGGGGTCGATGAGCAGTTCTTC.

This chain uses TRBV7-9 with TRBJ2-2; no definite D call. V lost 1 base to trimming and J lost 6 bases, with 15 bases between them. The CDR3 contains 16 residues. Germline-derived CDR1 and CDR2 are SEHNR and FQNEAQ (reference sequence). The CDR3 is CASSLDFLSTAGELFF. DNA of the CDR3: TGTGCCAGCAGCTTAGACTTCTTAAGTACCGCCGGGGAGCTGTTTTTT. Full variable domain (rest looked up from reference TRBV7-9 and TRBJ2-2): DTGVSQNPRHKITKRGQNVTFRCDPISEHNRLYWYRQTLGQGPEFLTYFQNEAQLEKSRLLSDRFSAERPKGSFSTLEIQRTEQGDSAMYLCASSLDFLSTAGELFFGEGSRLTVL.

The gene calls are TRBV28 and TRBJ2-7; TRBD1 might be the D (5 bases). Germline values: CDR1 MDHEN, CDR2 SYDVKM. Trimming took 5 bases from V and 0 from J, leaving 11 bases between them. The length of the CDR3 is 14 residues. Here the CDR3 DNA reads TGTGCCAGCAGTCCGTGGGGCACCTCCTACGAGCAGTACTTC. The encoded protein is CASSPWGTSYEQYF.

The chain employs TRBV7-3 and TRBJ1-2; 12 bases match TRBD1. Germline V gives CDR1 SGHTA, CDR2 FQGTGA. The CDR3 has 15 residues. J lost 8 bases, V lost 2 bases, and 6 bases had no gene match. The CDR3, as DNA: TGTGCCAGCAGCTTACAGGGACAGGGGGCGGACGGCTACACCTTC. Its protein is CASSLQGQGADGYTF.

The chain employs TRBV5-3 and TRBJ2-7, with TRBD1 as a possible D gene (6 bases). TRBV5-3 is sorted into the ORF group, with uncertain function. The CDR3 is 15 amino acids. V shed 0 bases and J shed 5 bases, with 15 bases lying between them. For the CDR3, the DNA is TGTGCCAGAAGCTTGGGGGCAGGGGAACGACACGAGCAGTACTTC. Amino acid sequence: CARSLGAGERHEQYF.

V and J are TRBV7-2 and TRBJ2-3, with 7 bases aligning to TRBD1. Germline V gene data show CDR1 as SGHTA and CDR2 as FQGNSA. The CDR3 has 15 residues. Trimming at V came to 1 base and at J to 2 bases, leaving 3 bases not matched to a gene. For the CDR3, the DNA is TGTGCCAGCAGCTTAGTGGGACAGACCACAGATACGCAGTATTTT. Amino acids: CASSLVGQTTDTQYF. The full variable domain, its missing parts supplied by reference TRBV7-2 and TRBJ2-3, is GAGVSQSPSNKVTEKGKDVELRCDPISGHTALYWYRQSLGQGLEFLIYFQGNSAPDKSGLPSDRFSAERTGGSVSTLTIQRTQQEDSAVYLCASSLVGQTTDTQYFGPGTRLTVL.

The chain joins TRBV14 to TRBJ2-1; D is ambiguous. This CDR3 is built from 17 residues. V was clipped by 1 base and J by 2 bases, with 15 bases between them. Germline V gene data show CDR1 as SGHDN and CDR2 as FVKESK. CDR3 DNA sequence: TGTGCCAGCAGCCAAGGAATCCGGGTCGTTACCTACAATGAGCAGTTCTTC. It yields the protein CASSQGIRVVTYNEQFF. Full variable domain (remainder filled in from reference TRBV14 and TRBJ2-1): EAGVTQFPSHSVIEKGQTVTLRCDPISGHDNLYWYRRVMGKEIKFLLHFVKESKQDESGMPNNRFLAERTGGTYSTLKVQPAELEDSGVYFCASSQGIRVVTYNEQFFGPGTRLTVL.

The chain links TRBV2 to TRBJ1-1; D is undetermined. Germline V gives CDR1 SNHLY, CDR2 FYNNEI. This CDR3 is 14 amino acids long. Trimming cost V 1 base and J 4 bases, with 10 bases left between them. The CDR3 is CASSEGGRGTEAFF. In DNA form, the CDR3 reads TGTGCCAGCAGTGAAGGAGGGCGCGGCACTGAAGCTTTCTTT.